These 19 T cell receptor beta chains originate from one sample sequenced in a study of T cells in Graves' hyperthyroidism and ophthalmopathy. Amplification yielded TCR beta CDR3 regions, with RNA transcripts as the source. With the HTBI primer set, the TCR CDR3 went through a first round of RT-PCR. TCRdb independently ran MiXCR on the multiplex PCR reads; one entry per CDR3 protein. This sample has around 600,000 distinct CDR3 sequences, with approximately 15% found just once. Sequenced input: blood. These TCRs come from a woman in her forties or fifties with Graves' ophthalmopathy.

In its sample, this clonotype was seen a few times. This chain joins TRBV6-1 and TRBJ2-7; TRBD2 is a possible D gene (6 bases). CDR1 MNHNS and CDR2 SASEGT come from the germline V gene. This CDR3 has 13 amino acids. The V and J ends lost 4 bases and 8 bases respectively, with 15 bases between them. Here the CDR3 reads CASSVPGVGKQYF. The DNA of the CDR3 is TGTGCCAGCAGTGTCCCGGGAGTAGGGAAGCAGTACTTC.

This clonotype was recorded at least ten times. The chain recombines TRBV7-9 with TRBJ2-7; 9 positions agree with TRBD1. Germline CDR1 SEHNR, CDR2 FQNEAQ (reference sequence). J was trimmed by 2 bases and V by 8 bases; bases with no gene match: 1. There are 12 residues in the CDR3. The CDR3 loop is CASGTGTYEQYF. DNA for the CDR3: TGTGCCAGCGGGACAGGGACCTACGAGCAGTACTTC. The whole variable domain, filled in from reference TRBV7-9 and TRBJ2-7, reads DTGVSQNPRHKITKRGQNVTFRCDPISEHNRLYWYRQTLGQGPEFLTYFQNEAQLEKSRLLSDRFSAERPKGSFSTLEIQRTEQGDSAMYLCASGTGTYEQYFGPGTRLTVT.

This clonotype has a count of ten or more. This chain uses TRBV30 with TRBJ2-7; D possibly corresponds to TRBD2 (7 bases). Trimming took off 4 bases at V and 2 bases at J, with 15 bases between the two ends. Germline loops: CDR1 GTSNPN, CDR2 SVGIG (reference sequence). The CDR3 contains 14 residues. The CDR3 here is CAWKVGGLAYEQYF. The CDR3 coding sequence is TGTGCCTGGAAAGTGGGGGGGCTGGCCTACGAGCAGTACTTC.

This chain connects TRBV6-1 to TRBJ2-7; a weak D match, TRBD2 (6 bases). The CDR3 is 14 amino acids. V lost 6 bases, J lost 2 bases, and 14 bases lay in between. Germline loops: CDR1 MNHNS, CDR2 SASEGT. The CDR3 here is CASRPGVNPYEQYF. The CDR3 nucleotides are TGTGCCAGCAGGCCGGGAGTGAACCCCTACGAGCAGTACTTC.

This chain links TRBV7-3 with TRBJ2-2; D assignment may be TRBD1 or TRBD2 (5 bases each). Trimming stripped 5 bases from V and 4 bases from J, with 14 bases between. In germline, CDR1 is SGHTA, CDR2 FQGTGA. The CDR3 is 15 amino acids. The CDR3: CASSPGSGSTGELFF. The CDR3 nucleotides read TGTGCCAGCAGCCCAGGGTCAGGGAGCACCGGGGAGCTGTTTTTT. The variable domain in full, completed from reference TRBV7-3 and TRBJ2-2, reads GAGVSQTPSNKVTEKGKYVELRCDPISGHTALYWYRQSLGQGPEFLIYFQGTGAADDSGLPNDRFFAVRPEGSVSTLKIQRTERGDSAVYLCASSPGSGSTGELFFGEGSRLTVL.

This clonotype was picked up many times. CDR3 in DNA: TGCGCCAGCAGCGCCTTCACAGGGGTGGGTACTGAAGCTTTCTTT. Encoded protein: CASSAFTGVGTEAFF. The chain joins TRBV5-1 to TRBJ1-1, with 7 bases lining up with TRBD1. CDR3 length: 15 residues. Germline assignment: CDR1 SGHRS and CDR2 YFSETQ. Trimming at V came to 4 bases and at J to 5 bases, leaving 11 bases not matched to a gene.

V and J are TRBV27 and TRBJ2-1; 9 bases are shared with TRBD2. The length of the CDR3 is 15 residues. Germline V gene sequence: CDR1 MNHEY, CDR2 SMNVEV (reference sequence). V was clipped by 7 bases and J by 5 bases; unmatched bases: 9. The CDR3 region has the DNA TGTGCCAGCACTATTTGGGCTAGCGGGAACAATGAGCAGTTCTTC. Translated: CASTIWASGNNEQFF.

In its sample, this clonotype was seen once. A much larger clone differs by one base, so this may be a read error. Lacking the conserved final phenylalanine or tryptophan, this CDR3 likely reflects a read error. The chain couples TRBV6-1 to TRBJ2-7, with unresolved D. The CDR3 covers 11 residues. Trimming removed 2 bases at V and 8 bases at J, with 7 bases between. CDR1 and CDR2 (germline): MNHNS, SASEGT. CDR3 DNA: TGTGCCAGCAGTGAACGACGGAAGCAGTACCTC. Amino acids: CASSERRKQYL.

This chain joins TRBV29-1 and TRBJ1-5, with 8 bases lining up with TRBD1. The CDR3 length is 12 residues. V lost 6 bases, J lost 6 bases, and 4 bases stayed unmatched. Germline V lookup: CDR1 SQVTM, CDR2 ANQGSEA. CDR3 residues: CSVGQGIQPQHF. The CDR3 DNA is TGCAGCGTAGGACAGGGTATTCAGCCCCAGCATTTT.

The chain links TRBV9 to TRBJ2-7; 9 bases are shared with TRBD2. J was trimmed by 6 bases and V by 0 bases; bases with no gene match: 10. This CDR3 has 16 amino acids. In germline, CDR1 is SGDLS, CDR2 YYNGEE. The CDR3 DNA reads TGTGCCAGCAGCGTAGTAATGGCGGGAGGGCCTAGCGAGCAGTACTTC. This sequence encodes CASSVVMAGGPSEQYF. The full variable domain, completed using reference TRBV9 and TRBJ2-7, is DSGVTQTPKHLITATGQRVTLRCSPRSGDLSVYWYQQSLDQGLQFLIQYYNGEERAKGNILERFSAQQFPDLHSELNLSSLELGDSALYFCASSVVMAGGPSEQYFGPGTRLTVT.

This clonotype was seen ten or more times. The V and J genes are TRBV2 and TRBJ2-5; perhaps TRBD1 as D (5 bases). Between the trimmed V and J ends, which lost 5 bases and 0 bases, there was a span of 7 bases. CDR1 and CDR2 from the germline V gene are SNHLY and FYNNEI. The CDR3 is 13 residues long. The DNA of the CDR3 is TGTGCCAGCAGTAGACAGTACCAAGAGACCCAGTACTTC. This codes for CASSRQYQETQYF.

This clonotype was recorded many times. The chain uses TRBV12-3 or TRBV12-4 and TRBJ2-3; TRBD2 might be the D (6 bases). CDR3 length equals 12 residues. Trimming shortened V by 5 bases and J by 8 bases, and 11 bases separated the two germline ends. The DNA for the CDR3 is TGTGCCAGCAGTGGGACTCCCGGTACGCAGTATTTT. The encoded protein is CASSGTPGTQYF.

This clonotype occurred many times. The genes are TRBV27 and TRBJ2-7; 7 nucleotides align to TRBD1. The germline V gene has CDR1 MNHEY and CDR2 SMNVEV (reference sequence). This CDR3 comprises 14 residues. The junction had 12 bases not matched to a gene; V was cut back by 6 bases and J by 7 bases. CDR3 region: CASREVRGRGEQYF. In DNA, the CDR3 is TGTGCCAGCAGGGAGGTGAGGGGGCGCGGGGAGCAGTACTTC.

The sample holds many counts of this clonotype. The chain recombines TRBV7-9 with TRBJ1-6; TRBD1 aligns across 7 bases. The CDR3 is 15 residues long. The V segment lost 4 bases and the J segment 6 bases; nucleotides outside the gene matches: 6. The germline V gene encodes CDR1 SEHNR and CDR2 FQNEAQ (reference sequence). The CDR3 sequence is CASSSQGTVNSPLHF. In nucleotides, the CDR3 is TGTGCCAGCAGCTCTCAAGGGACAGTTAATTCACCCCTCCACTTT.

This clonotype has at least ten counts. CDR3 in DNA: TGTGCCAGCAGCCAAGCCCCCCGACAAAGGACGAATGAAGCTTTCTTT. This translates into CASSQAPRQRTNEAFF. The chain is built from TRBV3-1 and TRBJ1-1, with unresolved D. Germline V gene sequence: CDR1 LGHDT, CDR2 YNNKEL (reference sequence). The CDR3 is 16 residues long. The V end lost 1 base, the J end lost 7 bases, and 19 bases lay between the germline ends.

This rearrangement joins TRBV7-9 to TRBJ1-2; no clear D. V lost 5 bases and J lost 8, with 18 bases in between. The V gene's germline CDR1 is SEHNR and CDR2 FQNEAQ (reference sequence). The CDR3 sequence is 14 residues long. The CDR3 spells CASSPDGRPTGYTF. The CDR3 nucleotides are TGTGCCAGCAGCCCGGATGGACGGCCTACCGGCTACACCTTC.

This clonotype showed up many times. The V and J genes are TRBV12-3 or TRBV12-4 and TRBJ1-1; D is unresolved. The CDR3 runs 16 residues. The V gene lost 4 bases and the J gene lost 1 base, with 16 bases spanning the gap. The chain's CDR3 is CASSSSTLDGNTEAFF. CDR3 nucleotide sequence: TGTGCCAGCAGTTCCTCTACCCTGGACGGGAACACTGAAGCTTTCTTT.

The chain combines TRBV11-3 with TRBJ2-7; 11 bases fit TRBD2. The CDR3 is 15 amino acids. V shed 5 bases and J 5 bases; nucleotides not matched to a gene: 8. CDR1 is SGHNT and CDR2 is YENEEA in the germline V gene. CDR3 region: CASSPASGRMNEQYF. CDR3 in DNA: TGTGCCAGCAGCCCGGCTAGCGGGAGGATGAACGAGCAGTACTTC.

This sequence joins TRBV7-6 and TRBJ2-7; possibly TRBD1 for D (6 bases). V lost 8 bases and J 0 bases, leaving 11 bases between the germline ends. CDR3 length: 13 residues. Germline CDR1 and CDR2: SGHVS and FNYEAQ. The CDR3 here is CASGQPGSYEQYF. The CDR3 DNA reads as TGTGCCAGCGGACAGCCTGGCTCCTACGAGCAGTACTTC.